This T cell receptor beta chain was sequenced for a study of pediatric ulcerative colitis. CDR1 GTSNPN and CDR2 SVGIG come from the germline V gene (reference sequence). V lost 8 bases, J lost 4 bases, and 14 bases lay in between. There are 12 residues in the CDR3. Details on this clone: Antigen: not known.

Study observations and caveats: In rectum, acute severe colitis had expanded clones and less diversity. All ulcerative colitis patients, but no controls, carried a couple of rectal clonotypes.

Ulcerative colitis patients received no immunosuppressive medication before the diagnostic colonoscopy. Only in-frame clones appear in the TCRdb table, and some are missing; sequencing was by immunoSEQ multiplex PCR. In the table there are roughly 38,000 clones, less than 85% of which are singletons. V and J are TRBV30 and TRBJ1-1; D ambiguous. This TCR derives from a girl between 10 and 17 years old with moderate ulcerative colitis. Sequenced: blood. CDR3 sequence: CAGLLRATEAFF. CDR3 in DNA: TGTGCCGGTCTATTACGGGCCACTGAAGCTTTCTTT.